One and the same sample provided the 23 T cell receptor beta chains below, sequenced in a study of blood T cell repertoires in COVID-19. Repertoires were generated with immunoSEQ multiplex PCR, while TCRdb's copy carries only in-frame clones and drops some. In the table there are 150,000 to 200,000 clones, approximately 87% of which are singletons. Sequencing was performed on peripheral blood. The receptor source for this set is a woman in her seventies with COVID-19, enrolled during active disease.

This chain connects TRBV15 to TRBJ2-7, with 10 bases matching TRBD1. The germline gives CDR1 LNHNV, CDR2 YYDKDF (reference sequence). The CDR3 is 15 amino acids. V lost 4 bases to trimming and J lost 3 bases; unmatched junction nucleotides: 6. The CDR3 reads CATSTTGTGVYEQYF. As DNA, the CDR3 is TGTGCCACCAGCACCACCGGGACAGGGGTCTACGAGCAGTACTTC.

The chain couples TRBV19 to TRBJ2-3; TRBD1 matches 9 bases. The CDR3 length is 15 residues. Germline V gene lookup returns CDR1 LNHDA and CDR2 SQIVND (reference sequence). Unmatched junction bases numbered 5, after V lost 5 bases and J lost 2 bases. CDR3 in amino acids: CASSLDRGYTDTQYF. CDR3 coding DNA: TGTGCCAGTAGTCTGGACAGGGGTTACACAGATACGCAGTATTTT.

This chain connects TRBV13 to TRBJ2-2, with TRBD2 matching 7 bases. CDR3 length equals 13 residues. V lost 5 bases, J lost 6 bases, and 3 bases stayed unmatched. Germline loops: CDR1 PRHDT, CDR2 FYEKMQ (reference sequence). CDR3 nucleotides: TGTGCCAGCAGCGAAACTAGCGCCGGGGAGCTGTTTTTT. Translating it yields CASSETSAGELFF. The variable domain in full, with the rest retrieved from reference TRBV13 and TRBJ2-2, is AAGVIQSPRHLIKEKRETATLKCYPIPRHDTVYWYQQGPGQDPQFLISFYEKMQSDKGSIPDRFSAQQFSDYHSELNMSSLELGDSALYFCASSETSAGELFFGEGSRLTVL.

The chain is built from TRBV11-2 and TRBJ1-6; 7 nucleotides match TRBD1. CDR1 and CDR2 (germline): SGHAT, FQNNGV. V shed 4 bases and J 7 bases; nucleotides not matched to a gene: 7. This CDR3 comprises 15 residues. CDR3 DNA: TGTGCCAGCAGCTCTAAACAGGGGCCCAATTCACCCCTCCACTTT. Encoded protein: CASSSKQGPNSPLHF.

V gene TRBV27 combines with J gene TRBJ1-1; D unclear. Germline CDR1 is MNHEY and CDR2 is SMNVEV (reference sequence). This CDR3 has 13 amino acids. With 6 bases removed from V and 0 bases from J, the gap between germline ends came to 8 bases. The CDR3 here is CASSMTMNTEAFF. CDR3 DNA: TGTGCCAGCAGCATGACAATGAACACTGAAGCTTTCTTT.

With respect to this clone: In the same sample, other DNA sequences code for this CDR3. The J gene is TRBJ2-5, the V gene TRBV29-1, with D perhaps TRBD2 (6 bases). Germline V gene lookup returns CDR1 SQVTM and CDR2 ANQGSEA. The V end was cut by 3 bases, the J end by 5 bases, with 10 bases between. This CDR3 spans 12 amino acids. CDR3 region: CSVEEGGETQYF. The CDR3 DNA sequence: TGCAGCGTTGAGGAGGGTGGTGAGACCCAGTACTTC.

The CDR3 DNA follows: TGTGCCAGCAGTTACGGAAGGACAGGGATCTACGAGCAGTACTTC. It is translated as CASSYGRTGIYEQYF. The chain uses TRBV6-5 and TRBJ2-7, with 8 bases that match TRBD1. The CDR3 has 15 residues. From germline, CDR1 is MNHEY and CDR2 SVGAGI. The junction had 6 bases not matched to a gene; V was cut back by 2 bases and J by 3 bases.

The genes are TRBV7-2 and TRBJ2-7; D might be TRBD2 (6 bases). CDR1 and CDR2 from the germline V gene are SGHTA and FQGNSA. The germline V and J ends were trimmed by 5 bases and 6 bases, with 17 bases remaining between them. This CDR3 contains 14 residues. CDR3 amino acids: CASSRVLASGEQYF. CDR3 sequence (DNA): TGTGCCAGCAGCCGCGTCCTAGCGTCCGGCGAGCAGTACTTC.

The CDR3, as DNA: TGTGCCAGCAGCCAAGGAGGACAGAAACCCTTAGGCTACACCTTC. Translated: CASSQGGQKPLGYTF. The V call is TRBV3-1 (or the pseudogene TRBV3-2), the J call TRBJ1-2; a possible D gene is TRBD1 (6 bases). The CDR3 is 15 amino acids. V lost 1 base and J lost 8, with 17 bases in between. Germline V gene lookup returns CDR1 LGHDT and CDR2 YNNKEL (reference sequence).

This clone has only one observation. V usage is TRBV7-3 and J usage is TRBJ2-7; no firm D call. The V gene's germline CDR1 is SGHTA and CDR2 FQGTGA. V gave up 5 bases and J gave up 7 bases, with 15 bases separating them. The CDR3 has 13 amino acids. The CDR3 DNA sequence: TGTGCCAGCAGCGCCTATTTAACGAGGGAGCAGTACTTC. Translating it yields CASSAYLTREQYF.

This rearrangement joins TRBV11-1 to TRBJ2-1; 11 nucleotides align to TRBD1. Trimming removed 1 base from V and 10 bases from J; junction bases left unmatched: 9. CDR3 length: 16 amino acids. Germline CDR1 reads SGHAT; CDR2 reads FQDESV (reference sequence). For the CDR3, the DNA is TGTGCCAGCAGCTTAGATAGGACAGGGGGCTATCAAGAGCAGTTCTTC. Its protein product is CASSLDRTGGYQEQFF.

The rearrangement uses TRBV2 and TRBJ2-2; the match to TRBD2 covers 12 bases. CDR3 length equals 14 residues. The V segment lost 7 bases and the J segment 7 bases; nucleotides outside the gene matches: 4. Germline loops: CDR1 SNHLY, CDR2 FYNNEI. CDR3 loop: CASTRTSGIGELFF. The CDR3 coding sequence is TGTGCCAGCACCCGGACTAGCGGGATCGGGGAGCTGTTTTTT.

The CDR3 loop is CASSVVADEQFF. The CDR3 nucleotides read TGTGCCAGCAGCGTAGTGGCGGATGAGCAGTTCTTC. The chain recombines TRBV9 with TRBJ2-1, with D uncertain. Germline CDR1 is SGDLS and CDR2 is YYNGEE. V was pared by 0 bases and J by 8 bases, with 6 bases between. This CDR3 region has 12 residues.

Of note for this clone: Other DNA sequences in the sample encode the same CDR3. The gene calls are TRBV5-1 and TRBJ2-5, with D perhaps matching TRBD2 (5 bases). The CDR3 sequence is 16 residues long. Deletions cut 0 bases from V and 5 bases from J, with 17 bases between. Germline CDR1 and CDR2: SGHRS and YFSETQ. CDR3 residues: CASSLDGGSRGETQYF. The DNA of the CDR3 is TGCGCCAGCAGCTTGGATGGCGGATCTCGCGGGGAGACCCAGTACTTC.

V usage is TRBV5-5 and J usage is TRBJ1-6, with 7 bases that match TRBD1. The CDR3 is made up of 17 amino acids. Trimming took 4 bases from V and 10 from J; bases not matched to a gene: 17. The germline V gene has CDR1 SGHKS and CDR2 YYEKEE (reference sequence). CDR3 loop: CASSRTLGTGAESPLHF. CDR3 DNA sequence: TGTGCCAGCAGCAGAACCCTCGGAACAGGGGCGGAATCACCCCTCCACTTT.

The J gene is TRBJ2-6, the V gene TRBV30, with D tentatively TRBD1 (6 bases). The V end lost 2 bases, the J end lost 4 bases, and 12 bases lay between the germline ends. Germline V gives CDR1 GTSNPN, CDR2 SVGIG (reference sequence). This CDR3 is built from 15 residues. CDR3 protein: CAWSRGTNGANVLTF. The CDR3, as DNA: TGTGCCTGGAGTAGAGGGACAAACGGGGCCAACGTCCTGACTTTC.

This clone was recorded once. The V gene is TRBV5-1, the J gene TRBJ1-1; D is possibly TRBD1 (6 bases). Germline CDR1 SGHRS, CDR2 YFSETQ. This CDR3 is built from 13 residues. The V gene lost 4 bases and the J gene lost 1 base, with 8 bases spanning the gap. The CDR3 region has the DNA TGCGCCAGCAGCGTACAGGGGAACACTGAAGCTTTCTTT. It specifies CASSVQGNTEAFF.

The chain carries TRBV11-2 and TRBJ1-4; possibly TRBD1 for D (6 bases). The V gene lost 4 bases and the J gene lost 6 bases, with 9 bases spanning the gap. The CDR3 is 13 amino acids. In germline, CDR1 is SGHAT, CDR2 FQNNGV. The CDR3 is CASSSQGYEKLFF. The CDR3 DNA reads TGTGCCAGCAGCTCGCAGGGGTATGAAAAACTGTTTTTT.

The gene calls are TRBV6-6 and TRBJ2-4; tentative D call: TRBD2 (5 bases). The CDR3 covers 15 residues. The germline V gene encodes CDR1 MNHNY and CDR2 SVGAGI (reference sequence). V lost 2 bases, J lost 8 bases, and 16 bases lay in between. DNA of the CDR3: TGTGCCAGCAGTTACGGTGACTCTTCGCGGGACATTCAGTACTTC. Encoded protein: CASSYGDSSRDIQYF.

The V call is TRBV12-5, the J call TRBJ2-2; 9 positions agree with TRBD2. Germline assignment: CDR1 LGHNT and CDR2 FRNRAP. The CDR3 runs to 14 residues. V was pared by 5 bases and J by 4 bases, with 2 bases of the junction left unmatched. CDR3 coding DNA: TGTGCTAGTGGTCGTAGCGGGGGCACCGGGGAGCTGTTTTTT. Translation gives CASGRSGGTGELFF.

This rearrangement joins TRBV14 to TRBJ2-1; 7 bases agree with TRBD1. Germline loops: CDR1 SGHDN, CDR2 FVKESK. The CDR3 has 16 amino acids. The V and J ends lost 4 bases and 4 bases, in that order; junction bases with no gene match: 10. Here the CDR3 DNA reads TGTGCCAGCAGCCGAACCGGGACAGCGCCTTACAATGAGCAGTTCTTC. This translates into CASSRTGTAPYNEQFF.

The V call is TRBV7-2, the J call TRBJ2-5; 7 nucleotides line up with TRBD1. From germline, CDR1 is SGHTA and CDR2 FQGNSA. Trimming took 5 bases from V and 2 from J; bases not matched to a gene: 8. CDR3 length equals 15 residues. The CDR3 region has the DNA TGTGCCAGCAGCACCCGTCGGACAGGACAAGAGACCCAGTACTTC. Its protein is CASSTRRTGQETQYF.

The rearrangement uses TRBV3-1 (or the pseudogene TRBV3-2) and TRBJ2-1, with D tentatively TRBD1 (6 bases). Germline-derived CDR1 and CDR2 are LGHDT and YNNKEL (reference sequence). V lost 4 bases and J 2 bases, leaving 12 bases between the germline ends. The CDR3 sequence is 15 residues long. CDR3 sequence (DNA): TGTGCCAGCAGCCCGAGGACAGATCCCTACAATGAGCAGTTCTTC. Its translation: CASSPRTDPYNEQFF.